This T cell receptor (beta chain) was sequenced in a study of identifying expanded T cells in peripheral blood. Clones were sequenced by immunoSEQ multiplex PCR, and TCRdb holds only the in-frame ones, with some missing. The repertoire consists of roughly 120,000 clones, with about 88% occurring once and the leading ten covering under 9%. V lost 4 bases to trimming and J lost 6 bases, with 19 bases between them. CDR3 length: 14 amino acids. Germline V CDR1 and CDR2: SQVTM, ANQGSEA. This clonotype originated in a person aged 18 to 70 in good health. V is TRBV29-1 and J is TRBJ2-7, with D tentatively TRBD2 (7 bases). Material for sequencing was blood. The CDR3 DNA follows: TGCAGCGTTGGTGGGAGGGGAGGGGGAGGCGAGCAGTACTTC. Translation gives CSVGGRGGGGEQYF.